The clone carrying this TCR beta chain has ten or more counts. This entry belongs to a study of regulatory T cells in long-lasting Graves disease. V lost 0 bases to trimming and J lost 1 base, with 13 bases between them. Germline V gene data show CDR1 as DFQATT and CDR2 as SNEGSKA (reference sequence). The CDR3 spans 16 residues. This sample's time point: newly diagnosed GD, antithyroid drugs for less than 3 months. Following extraction of RNA from PBMCs, that RNA was used to make the TCR library. Both iRepertoire HTBI primers and Arm-PCR of CDR3 regions were used to build the TCR beta libraries. One entry per CDR3 protein, called by TCRdb with MiXCR from the multiplex PCR reads. Of a few hundred thousand distinct CDR3 sequences in the sample, about 11% were seen once. The sample was also reused in another study, on T cells in Graves' hyperthyroidism and ophthalmopathy.

The input for sequencing was peripheral blood mononuclear cells (PBMCs), taken at new diagnosis, from a patient treated with antithyroid drugs. The TCR comes from a woman aged 18-29 years with Graves disease. The chain has TRBV20-1 and TRBJ2-1; D remains ambiguous. The CDR3 nucleotides read TGCAGTGCTAGAGATCTCGAGGCAGTTTCCTACAATGAGCAGTTCTTC. Its translation is CSARDLEAVSYNEQFF.